This passage covers 9 T cell receptor beta chains from one sample sequenced in a study of patients and donors after allogeneic stem cell transplantation. TCRdb independently ran MiXCR on the RT-PCR reads; one entry per CDR3 protein. The profile shows some 60,000 distinct CDR3 sequences, about an eighth of them singletons. The sample was blood, either unsorted or a sorted T cell fraction (not recorded which). These receptor sequences come from a human donor who was either an allogeneic HSCT recipient or a stem cell or donor lymphocyte infusion donor (not recorded which). It is not recorded whose cells these are; they may come from a transplant donor.

Ten or more counts support this clonotype. V usage is TRBV27 and J usage is TRBJ2-1; 7 bases are shared with TRBD2. The CDR3 spans 15 residues. The germline V gene has CDR1 MNHEY and CDR2 SMNVEV (reference sequence). V gave up 8 bases and J gave up 7 bases; unmatched junction bases: 14. Written as DNA, the CDR3 is TGTGCCAGCCGGTCGTCTCCGGGACTAAGGAATGAGCAGTTCTTC. It yields the protein CASRSSPGLRNEQFF.

The V gene is TRBV2, the J gene TRBJ2-1, with D perhaps matching TRBD2 (7 bases). V was shortened by 6 bases and J by 2 bases, with 14 bases between the two germline ends. The CDR3 contains 15 residues. The V gene's germline CDR1 is SNHLY and CDR2 FYNNEI. The CDR3, as DNA: TGTGCCAGCAGGGCGGACGGGGGGCCCTACAATGAGCAGTTCTTC. It translates to CASRADGGPYNEQFF.

On this clonotype itself: This may arise from a read error, as a much more abundant clone is one base away. The conserved phenylalanine or tryptophan normally closing the CDR3 is absent here, so this likely arose from a read error. This chain links TRBV6-5 with TRBJ1-1; unclear D gene. CDR1 MNHEY and CDR2 SVGAGI come from the germline V gene. The CDR3 totals 14 residues. The V and J ends lost 0 bases and 1 base respectively, with 6 bases between them. The CDR3 DNA reads TGTGCCAGCAGTTACTCCGGGAGGAACACTGAAGCTTTCTTA. Its translation is CASSYSGRNTEAFL.

The V and J genes are TRBV3-1 and TRBJ2-1; D call uncertain. There are 11 residues in the CDR3. From germline, CDR1 is LGHDT and CDR2 YNNKEL (reference sequence). Trimming left V 4 bases short and J 10 bases short, with 8 bases between. CDR3 bases: TGTGCCAGCAGCCTGTTAAGGGAGCAGTTCTTC. Protein sequence: CASSLLREQFF.

In this sample, this clonotype turned up a few times. The genes are TRBV27 and TRBJ1-4; 9 bases map to TRBD1. CDR1 is MNHEY, CDR2 SMNVEV, per germline (reference sequence). The CDR3 is made up of 17 amino acids. With 5 bases clipped from V and 0 bases from J, the junction kept 7 bases outside the gene matches. The DNA of the CDR3 is TGTGCCAGCAGTCCCCTAGACAGGGGGGCAACTAATGAAAAACTGTTTTTT. Amino acid sequence: CASSPLDRGATNEKLFF.

The chain combines TRBV29-1 with TRBJ2-7; D is possibly TRBD1 (5 bases). The ends were cut back, 4 bases at V and 5 bases at J, with 18 bases in the middle. The length of the CDR3 is 14 residues. From germline, CDR1 is SQVTM and CDR2 ANQGSEA. The CDR3 region is CSVVGDPSVDEQYF. In DNA form, the CDR3 reads TGCAGCGTTGTAGGGGATCCGTCCGTGGACGAGCAGTACTTC.

In its sample, this clonotype was seen many times. This chain joins TRBV29-1 and TRBJ2-5; tentatively, D is TRBD1 or TRBD2 (5 bases each). Trimming left V 4 bases short and J 4 bases short, with 16 bases between. The CDR3 has 14 amino acids. Germline-derived CDR1 and CDR2 are SQVTM and ANQGSEA. The CDR3 protein is CSVVAEVGTETQYF. CDR3 bases: TGCAGCGTTGTGGCGGAGGTTGGGACAGAGACCCAGTACTTC. The whole variable domain, remainder taken from reference TRBV29-1 and TRBJ2-5, is SAVISQKPSRDICQRGTSLTIQCQVDSQVTMMFWYRQQPGQSLTLIATANQGSEATYESGFVIDKFPISRPNLTFSTLTVSNMSPEDSSIYLCSVVAEVGTETQYFGPGTRLLVL.

This clonotype has a single count. The junction differs from germline at one of its ends, possibly a read error. This chain links TRBV29-1 with TRBJ2-3, with 11 bases aligning to TRBD2. Germline values: CDR1 SQVTM, CDR2 ANQGSEA. This CDR3 has 14 amino acids. The CDR3, as DNA: TGCGGCGTTGGGCTAGCGGGAGGCACGGATACGCAGTATTTT. The encoded protein is CGVGLAGGTDTQYF.

The CDR3 loop reads CASPVAGVGNEQFF. CDR3 DNA: TGTGCCAGCCCGGTGGCGGGAGTGGGCAATGAGCAGTTCTTC. V is TRBV2 and J is TRBJ2-1; 7 nucleotides line up with TRBD2. The CDR3 is 14 residues long. With V trimmed by 8 bases and J by 6 bases, 10 bases remained unmatched. Germline values: CDR1 SNHLY, CDR2 FYNNEI.